This TCR beta chain was recovered during a study of blood T cell dynamics during melanoma immunotherapy. TCRdb's table, derived via immunoSEQ multiplex PCR, lists solely in-frame clones and lacks some. The table includes 25,000 to 30,000 clones, approximately 88% detected once. Time point denoted: week 3, after first cycle of checkpoint inhibitor. V lost 0 bases, J lost 1 base, and 2 bases stayed unmatched. The CDR3 totals 15 residues. CDR1 and CDR2 from the germline V gene are SGHRS and YFSETQ. This TCR derives from a human donor with melanoma. Here the sequenced sample was blood, taken from a patient treated with checkpoint blockade. This chain joins TRBV5-1 and TRBJ2-7, with 9 bases fitting TRBD1. CDR3 residues: CASSLAGTGSYEQYF. The CDR3 DNA reads as TGCGCCAGCAGCTTGGCCGGGACAGGGTCCTACGAGCAGTACTTC.